One and the same sample provided the 17 T cell receptor beta chains below, sequenced in a study of cytomegalovirus exposure and HLA in healthy donors. The PCR used 60 Vbeta and 13 Jbeta primers. Clones were read by immunoSEQ multiplex PCR, and TCRdb kept only the in-frame ones, dropping some. This repertoire shows 150,000 or so clones, about three fifths found once; its top ten account for about 2.9%. Input material: PBMCs. All receptors come from a woman in her twenties or thirties in good health and CMV-seropositive.

The V gene is TRBV6-5, the J gene TRBJ1-1; D perhaps matches TRBD1 (6 bases). The germline V gene has CDR1 MNHEY and CDR2 SVGAGI. This CDR3 contains 13 residues. Trimming shortened V by 4 bases and J by 6 bases, and 12 bases separated the two germline ends. The CDR3 nucleotides read TGTGCCAGCAGTTTCGACCCAGGGGCTGAAGCTTTCTTT. It is translated as CASSFDPGAEAFF.

V usage is TRBV10-2 and J usage is TRBJ2-1; TRBD2 matches 8 bases. The germline gives CDR1 WSHSY, CDR2 SAAADI. Unmatched junction bases numbered 5, after V lost 10 bases and J lost 3 bases. This CDR3 comprises 13 residues. The CDR3 sequence: CAIQRELYNEQFF. DNA for the CDR3: TGCGCCATCCAGCGGGAGCTCTACAATGAGCAGTTCTTC.

The rearrangement links TRBV9 to TRBJ2-3, with D perhaps TRBD1 (7 bases). V lost 6 bases and J lost 6, with 20 bases in between. CDR1 and CDR2 (germline): SGDLS, YYNGEE. CDR3 length: 15 residues. This CDR3 reads CASNRLGGGSDTQYF. DNA for the CDR3: TGTGCCAGCAATCGACTAGGGGGCGGTTCGGATACGCAGTATTTT. The full variable domain, rest sourced from reference TRBV9 and TRBJ2-3, is DSGVTQTPKHLITATGQRVTLRCSPRSGDLSVYWYQQSLDQGLQFLIQYYNGEERAKGNILERFSAQQFPDLHSELNLSSLELGDSALYFCASNRLGGGSDTQYFGPGTRLTVL.

This chain links TRBV6-5 with TRBJ2-3; no clear D gene. The CDR3 length is 14 residues. Per the germline V gene, CDR1 is MNHEY and CDR2 is SVGAGI. Trimming cost V 1 base and J 1 base, with 6 bases left between them. The CDR3 reads CASSYFFGTDTQYF. Written as DNA, the CDR3 is TGTGCCAGCAGTTACTTCTTCGGCACAGATACGCAGTATTTT.

This clone turned up a few times. V usage is TRBV5-3 and J usage is TRBJ1-2; 7 bases are a match to TRBD1. TRBV5-3 is reported as an ORF; its role is uncertain. The CDR3 runs 13 residues. The V and J ends lost 5 bases and 1 base, in that order; junction bases with no gene match: 2. The CDR3 nucleotides are TGTGCCAGAAGTGGGGACAGTAACTATGGCTACACCTTC. Encoded protein: CARSGDSNYGYTF.

This clone came up once. The DNA for the CDR3 is TGTGCTAGTGGTTTGGTGGCAGACGGGACAGTAGGCACCGGGGAGCTGTTTTTT. It is translated as CASGLVADGTVGTGELFF. The chain is built from TRBV12-5 and TRBJ2-2, with 7 bases matching TRBD1. Germline V gene sequence: CDR1 LGHNT, CDR2 FRNRAP. CDR3 length: 18 residues. V lost 0 bases and J lost 4; bases outside the gene matches: 11.

The table lists this clone with a count of one. This sequence joins TRBV5-6 and TRBJ1-1, with D possibly matching TRBD1 (6 bases). The CDR3 length is 16 residues. V was cut by 4 bases and J by 0 bases, with 16 bases left in between. Germline V gene lookup returns CDR1 SGHDT and CDR2 YYEEEE. In DNA form, the CDR3 reads TGTGCCAGCAGCCGTTTCGAACAGGGCATGAACACTGAAGCTTTCTTT. Its protein product is CASSRFEQGMNTEAFF.

The chain is built from TRBV5-1 and TRBJ2-2; 7 positions agree with TRBD2. The CDR3 is 16 amino acids. V lost 1 base and J lost 0; bases outside the gene matches: 3. The germline gives CDR1 SGHRS, CDR2 YFSETQ. The CDR3 region is CASSLTGRSNTGELFF. In nucleotides, the CDR3 is TGCGCCAGCAGCTTGACCGGGAGGTCGAACACCGGGGAGCTGTTTTTT.

J is TRBJ2-1 and V is TRBV30; TRBD2 aligns across 8 bases. Germline CDR1 GTSNPN, CDR2 SVGIG (reference sequence). The CDR3 runs to 11 residues. The junction had 4 bases not matched to a gene; V was cut back by 5 bases and J by 10 bases. The CDR3 protein is CAWLAGREQFF. In nucleotides, the CDR3 is TGTGCCTGGTTAGCGGGACGCGAGCAGTTCTTC.

The gene calls are TRBV7-9 and TRBJ2-1; D perhaps matches TRBD1 (6 bases). The CDR3 length is 15 residues. CDR1 SEHNR and CDR2 FQNEAQ come from the germline V gene (reference sequence). The V gene lost 5 bases and the J gene lost 2 bases, with 13 bases spanning the gap. The CDR3 reads CASSPMRGTYNEQFF. The CDR3 DNA reads TGTGCCAGCAGCCCAATGAGGGGGACCTACAATGAGCAGTTCTTC.

V and J are TRBV4-1 and TRBJ1-1, with 9 bases aligning to TRBD1. The germline V gene encodes CDR1 MGHRA and CDR2 YSYEKL. V dropped 1 base and J dropped 1; count of bases not matched to a gene: 4. This CDR3 has 16 residues. This chain's CDR3 is CASSQGGGQGNTEAFF. DNA for the CDR3: TGCGCCAGCAGCCAAGGGGGGGGACAGGGGAACACTGAAGCTTTCTTT.

This clone showed up just a few times. V usage is TRBV7-2 and J usage is TRBJ1-5; the D gene is possibly TRBD1 (6 bases). This CDR3 has 13 residues. Germline V gene lookup returns CDR1 SGHTA and CDR2 FQGNSA. The V and J ends lost 5 bases and 5 bases respectively, with 10 bases between them. For the CDR3, the DNA is TGTGCCAGCAGCCCAGGGGTATATCAGCCCCAGCATTTT. Protein product: CASSPGVYQPQHF.

The genes are TRBV9 and TRBJ1-3; D perhaps matches TRBD1 (6 bases). Per the germline V gene, CDR1 is SGDLS and CDR2 is YYNGEE. The CDR3 consists of 15 residues. With 2 bases removed from V and 1 base from J, the gap between germline ends came to 10 bases. CDR3 residues: CASSVQQGSGNTIYF. CDR3 nucleotides: TGTGCCAGCAGCGTTCAACAGGGTTCTGGAAACACCATATATTTT.

This sequence joins TRBV5-1 and TRBJ2-1, with TRBD2 matching 7 bases. Germline V gene sequence: CDR1 SGHRS, CDR2 YFSETQ. V lost 6 bases and J lost 15; bases outside the gene matches: 9. This CDR3 comprises 11 residues. In nucleotides, the CDR3 is TGCGCCAGCAAAACCCTAGCGGAATTGTTCTTC. This gives the protein CASKTLAELFF.

J is TRBJ1-2 and V is TRBV9, with 7 bases identical to TRBD1. Looked up from germline, CDR1 is SGDLS and CDR2 is YYNGEE. The CDR3 length is 14 residues. Trimming cost V 0 bases and J 2 bases; bases outside gene matches: 1. The CDR3 loop is CASSVEQGNYGYTF. DNA of the CDR3: TGTGCCAGCAGCGTAGAACAGGGGAACTATGGCTACACCTTC.

V usage is TRBV5-6 and J usage is TRBJ2-5; tentative D call: TRBD1 (8 bases). V lost 1 base to trimming and J lost 5 bases, with 12 bases between them. This CDR3 is built from 14 residues. CDR1 is SGHDT and CDR2 is YYEEEE in the germline V gene. CDR3 loop: CASSLKQGGETQYF. The CDR3 nucleotides are TGTGCCAGCAGCTTGAAACAGGGGGGGGAGACCCAGTACTTC.

The chain recombines TRBV25-1 with TRBJ2-5; a weak D match, TRBD2 (6 bases). This CDR3 has 16 amino acids. Germline-derived CDR1 and CDR2 are MGHDK and SYGVNS. Trimming stripped 5 bases from V and 5 bases from J, with 21 bases between. The CDR3 coding sequence is TGTGCCAGCAGTCCCCTAGGCGGAGGGAAGGAGGAGACCCAGTACTTC. It encodes CASSPLGGGKEETQYF. Looking up the rest from reference TRBV25-1 and TRBJ2-5 gives the full variable domain: EADIYQTPRYLVIGTGKKITLECSQTMGHDKMYWYQQDPGMELHLIHYSYGVNSTEKGDLSSESTVSRIRTEHFPLTLESARPSHTSQYLCASSPLGGGKEETQYFGPGTRLLVL.